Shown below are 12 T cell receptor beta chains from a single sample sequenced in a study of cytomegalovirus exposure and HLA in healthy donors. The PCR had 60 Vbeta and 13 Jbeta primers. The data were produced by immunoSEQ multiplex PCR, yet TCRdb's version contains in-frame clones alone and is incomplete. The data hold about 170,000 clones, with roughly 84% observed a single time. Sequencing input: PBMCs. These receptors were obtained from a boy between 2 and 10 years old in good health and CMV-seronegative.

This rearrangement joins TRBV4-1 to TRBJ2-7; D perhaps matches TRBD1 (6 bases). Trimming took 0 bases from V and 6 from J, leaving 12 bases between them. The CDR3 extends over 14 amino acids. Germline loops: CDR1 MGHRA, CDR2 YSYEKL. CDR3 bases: TGCGCCAGCAGCCAAGAGTCACAGGGCGGCGAGCAGTACTTC. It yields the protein CASSQESQGGEQYF.

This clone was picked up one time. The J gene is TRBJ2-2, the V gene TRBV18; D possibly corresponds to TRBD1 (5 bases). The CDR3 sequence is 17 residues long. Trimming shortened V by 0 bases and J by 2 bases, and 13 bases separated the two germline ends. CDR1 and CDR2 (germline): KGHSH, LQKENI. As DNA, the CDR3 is TGTGCCAGCTCACCACCAATCGGGCAGGGCAACACCGGGGAGCTGTTTTTT. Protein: CASSPPIGQGNTGELFF. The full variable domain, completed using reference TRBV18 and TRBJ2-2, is NAGVMQNPRHLVRRRGQEARLRCSPMKGHSHVYWYRQLPEEGLKFMVYLQKENIIDESGMPKERFSAEFPKEGPSILRIQQVVRGDSAAYFCASSPPIGQGNTGELFFGEGSRLTVL.

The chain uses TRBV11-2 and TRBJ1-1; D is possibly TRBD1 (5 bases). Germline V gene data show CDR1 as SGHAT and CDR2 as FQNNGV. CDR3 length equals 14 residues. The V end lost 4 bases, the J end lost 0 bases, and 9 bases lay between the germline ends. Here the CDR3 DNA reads TGTGCCAGCAGCTCCGACAGATTGAACACTGAAGCTTTCTTT. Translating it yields CASSSDRLNTEAFF.

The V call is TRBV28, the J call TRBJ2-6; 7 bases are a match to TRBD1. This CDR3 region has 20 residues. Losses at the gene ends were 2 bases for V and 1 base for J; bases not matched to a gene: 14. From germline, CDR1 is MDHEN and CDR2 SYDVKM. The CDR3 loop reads CASSLNFQQGERSGANVLTF. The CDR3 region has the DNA TGTGCCAGCAGTTTAAATTTCCAGCAGGGGGAGAGGTCTGGGGCCAACGTCCTGACTTTC. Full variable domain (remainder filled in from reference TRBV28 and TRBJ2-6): DVKVTQSSRYLVKRTGEKVFLECVQDMDHENMFWYRQDPGLGLRLIYFSYDVKMKEKGDIPEGYSVSREKKERFSLILESASTNQTSMYLCASSLNFQQGERSGANVLTFGAGSRLTVL.

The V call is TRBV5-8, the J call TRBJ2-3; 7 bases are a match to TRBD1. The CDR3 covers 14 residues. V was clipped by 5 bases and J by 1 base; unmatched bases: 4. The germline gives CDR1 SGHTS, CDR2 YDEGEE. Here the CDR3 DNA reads TGTGCCAGCAGGGACAGGACGGGCACAGATACGCAGTATTTT. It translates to CASRDRTGTDTQYF.

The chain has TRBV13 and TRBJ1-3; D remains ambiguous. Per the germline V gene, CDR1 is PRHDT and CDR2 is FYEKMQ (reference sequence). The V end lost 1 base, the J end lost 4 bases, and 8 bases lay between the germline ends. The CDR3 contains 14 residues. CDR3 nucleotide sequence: TGTGCCAGCAGCTTAGAATCGTCCGGAAACACCATATATTTT. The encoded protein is CASSLESSGNTIYF.

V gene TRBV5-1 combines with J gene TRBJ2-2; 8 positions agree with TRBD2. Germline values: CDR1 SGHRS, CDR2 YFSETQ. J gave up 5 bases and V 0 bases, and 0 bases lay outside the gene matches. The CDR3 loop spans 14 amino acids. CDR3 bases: TGCGCCAGCAGCTTGGAGCGGGGGACCGGGGAGCTGTTTTTT. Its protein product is CASSLERGTGELFF.

This CDR3 reads CASSVRQNNYGYTF. The CDR3 DNA sequence: TGTGCCAGTAGTGTTCGACAGAATAACTATGGCTACACCTTC. The chain employs TRBV19 and TRBJ1-2, with a possible D match to TRBD1 (5 bases). V lost 5 bases to trimming and J lost 1 base, with 11 bases between them. The CDR3 length is 14 residues. Per germline, CDR1 LNHDA and CDR2 SQIVND (reference sequence). The entire variable domain, with the rest obtained from reference TRBV19 and TRBJ1-2, is as follows: DGGITQSPKYLFRKEGQNVTLSCEQNLNHDAMYWYRQDPGQGLRLIYYSQIVNDFQKGDIAEGYSVSREKKESFPLTVTSAQKNPTAFYLCASSVRQNNYGYTFGSGTRLTVV.

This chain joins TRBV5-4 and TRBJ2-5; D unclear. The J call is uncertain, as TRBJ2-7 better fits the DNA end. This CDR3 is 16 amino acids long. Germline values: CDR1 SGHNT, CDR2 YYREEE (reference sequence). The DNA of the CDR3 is TGTGCCAGCAGCTTGGATCTGCGGATTAGCTCCTACGAGCAGTACTTC. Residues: CASSLDLRISSYEQYF.

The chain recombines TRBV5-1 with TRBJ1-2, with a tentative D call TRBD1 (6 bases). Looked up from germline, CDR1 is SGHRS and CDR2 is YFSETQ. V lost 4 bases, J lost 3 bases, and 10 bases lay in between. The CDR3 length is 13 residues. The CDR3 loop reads CASSPPGDYGYTF. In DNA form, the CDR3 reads TGCGCCAGCAGCCCCCCAGGGGACTATGGCTACACCTTC.

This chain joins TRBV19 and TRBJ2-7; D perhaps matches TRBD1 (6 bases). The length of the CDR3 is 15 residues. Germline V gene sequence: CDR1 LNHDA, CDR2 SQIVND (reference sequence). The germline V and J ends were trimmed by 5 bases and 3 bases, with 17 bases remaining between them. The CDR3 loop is CASSGPPGQLYEQYF. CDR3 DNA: TGTGCCAGTAGTGGTCCCCCGGGACAACTCTACGAGCAGTACTTC.

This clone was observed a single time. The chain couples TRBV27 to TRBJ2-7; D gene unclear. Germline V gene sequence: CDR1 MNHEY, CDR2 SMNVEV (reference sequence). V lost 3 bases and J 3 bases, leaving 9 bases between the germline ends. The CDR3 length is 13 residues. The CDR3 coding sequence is TGTGCCAGCAGTTTTGGAGTGGGCTACGAGCAGTACTTC. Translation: CASSFGVGYEQYF.